Each of the 12 T cell receptor beta chains below was sequenced from the same sample in a study of cytomegalovirus exposure and HLA in healthy donors (dated by TCRdb to 2017 to 2019). Library prep was done by the immunoSEQ multiplex PCR assay. A mixture of 60 forward primers for TCR Vbeta segments and 13 reverse primers for TCR Jbeta segments was used in the multiplex PCR. Entries here come from immuneACCESS through TCRdb and include only in-frame sequences with V and J called. Some clones fail to appear in such tables; in the studies checked, an unresolved V gene covers under half of the shortfall, and the cause of the remainder is unknown. Recorded for this sample are approximately 150,000 clones; approximately 71% of them occurred a single time. Jointly, the top ten make up over 9.5% of the sample. Sequenced input: PBMCs. These receptors all come from a man under 40 in good health and CMV-seropositive.

The rearrangement uses TRBV28 and TRBJ2-3; D uncertain. Trimming cost V 5 bases and J 2 bases, with 11 bases left between them. The germline gives CDR1 MDHEN, CDR2 SYDVKM. The CDR3 has 14 amino acids. CDR3 in amino acids: CASSPFYLTDTQYF. The CDR3 DNA reads as TGTGCCAGCAGTCCCTTCTACCTCACAGATACGCAGTATTTT.

V is TRBV7-9 and J is TRBJ2-7; the match to TRBD1 covers 9 bases. The CDR3 consists of 15 residues. The germline CDR1 and CDR2 sequences are SEHNR and FQNEAQ (reference sequence). V shed 3 bases, J shed 4 bases, and the junction held 7 bases outside the gene matches. This CDR3 reads CASSFRDRATYEQYF. For the CDR3, the DNA is TGTGCCAGCAGCTTCCGGGACAGGGCAACATACGAGCAGTACTTC.

This clone was recorded a few times. The sample holds other DNA sequences that translate to the same CDR3. The V gene is TRBV2, the J gene TRBJ1-5; no reliable D call. Germline CDR1 is SNHLY and CDR2 is FYNNEI. This CDR3 is built from 14 residues. Trimming shortened V by 0 bases and J by 6 bases, and 9 bases separated the two germline ends. CDR3 residues: CASSEALRVQPQHF. In DNA form, the CDR3 reads TGTGCCAGCAGTGAAGCGCTTCGGGTTCAGCCCCAGCATTTT.

The chain employs TRBV27 and TRBJ2-7, with D tentatively TRBD2 (5 bases). The V end was cut by 3 bases, the J end by 7 bases, with 19 bases between. The germline gives CDR1 MNHEY, CDR2 SMNVEV (reference sequence). This CDR3 contains 15 residues. The chain's CDR3 is CASSFSAGTLLEQYF. DNA of the CDR3: TGTGCCAGCAGTTTTTCCGCGGGCACCCTCTTAGAGCAGTACTTC.

The CDR3 spells CASSPIPTSGWEGAYEQYF. DNA of the CDR3: TGTGCCAGCAGTCCAATCCCGACGTCTGGGTGGGAGGGCGCCTACGAGCAGTACTTC. The V call is TRBV27, the J call TRBJ2-7, with 7 nucleotides matching TRBD2. This CDR3 is built from 19 residues. The V segment lost 5 bases and the J segment 2 bases; nucleotides outside the gene matches: 21. From germline, CDR1 is MNHEY and CDR2 SMNVEV (reference sequence).

The chain joins TRBV5-1 to TRBJ2-5; no firm D call. CDR3 length equals 15 residues. Deletions cut 0 bases from V and 0 bases from J, with 9 bases between. CDR1 SGHRS and CDR2 YFSETQ come from the germline V gene. The CDR3 loop is CASSLATANQETQYF. Here the CDR3 DNA reads TGCGCCAGCAGCTTGGCTACCGCTAACCAAGAGACCCAGTACTTC.

This clone was seen a few times. This chain links TRBV5-1 with TRBJ2-7; 9 positions agree with TRBD1. Per the germline V gene, CDR1 is SGHRS and CDR2 is YFSETQ. After removal of 3 bases from V and 6 bases from J, the junction contained 7 bases not matched to a gene. This CDR3 is 14 amino acids long. The CDR3: CASSWGQGSGEQYF. The CDR3 bases are TGCGCCAGCAGCTGGGGACAGGGTTCTGGCGAGCAGTACTTC.

The gene calls are TRBV27 and TRBJ2-7; a possible D gene is TRBD2 (5 bases). This CDR3 region has 13 residues. The V end was cut by 6 bases, the J end by 7 bases, with 16 bases between. The V gene's germline CDR1 is MNHEY and CDR2 SMNVEV (reference sequence). CDR3 DNA sequence: TGTGCCAGCAGGGCTACTAGGATCCAGGAGCAGTACTTC. Residues: CASRATRIQEQYF.

This clone was recorded only once. As DNA, the CDR3 is TGTGCCTGGAGTTCAGGACTTTTCGCAGATACGCAGTATTTT. Translated, it gives CAWSSGLFADTQYF. The rearrangement links TRBV30 to TRBJ2-3; D is possibly TRBD2 (5 bases). Trimming removed 2 bases at V and 4 bases at J, with 13 bases between. In germline, CDR1 is GTSNPN, CDR2 SVGIG (reference sequence). The CDR3 totals 14 residues.

This clone was counted only a few times. The genes are TRBV5-8 and TRBJ2-7; D is unresolved. This CDR3 has 14 residues. V was cut by 0 bases and J by 2 bases, with 9 bases left in between. CDR1 and CDR2 from the germline V gene are SGHTS and YDEGEE. The chain's CDR3 is CASSLGRQAYEQYF. The CDR3 coding sequence is TGTGCCAGCAGCTTGGGTAGGCAGGCCTACGAGCAGTACTTC.

This sequence joins TRBV6-5 and TRBJ1-2; 7 bases line up with TRBD1. Trimming removed 2 bases from V and 7 bases from J; junction bases left unmatched: 4. The CDR3 contains 13 residues. The germline CDR1 and CDR2 sequences are MNHEY and SVGAGI. The CDR3 DNA reads as TGTGCCAGCAGTTACGAAGGGGGCCGTGGCTACACCTTC. This codes for CASSYEGGRGYTF.

The CDR3 nucleotides read TGTGCCAGCAGCTTAGATCGGCGGGAGGGTGGGGAGACCCAGTACTTC. Its protein is CASSLDRREGGETQYF. The chain recombines TRBV7-8 with TRBJ2-5; 9 bases are shared with TRBD2. Germline CDR1 reads SGHVS; CDR2 reads FQNEAQ. This CDR3 contains 16 residues. V lost 1 base and J lost 5; bases outside the gene matches: 8. Looking up the rest from reference TRBV7-8 and TRBJ2-5 gives the full variable domain: GAGVSQSPRYKVAKRGQDVALRCDPISGHVSLFWYQQALGQGPEFLTYFQNEAQLDKSGLPSDRFFAERPEGSVSTLKIQRTQQEDSAVYLCASSLDRREGGETQYFGPGTRLLVL.